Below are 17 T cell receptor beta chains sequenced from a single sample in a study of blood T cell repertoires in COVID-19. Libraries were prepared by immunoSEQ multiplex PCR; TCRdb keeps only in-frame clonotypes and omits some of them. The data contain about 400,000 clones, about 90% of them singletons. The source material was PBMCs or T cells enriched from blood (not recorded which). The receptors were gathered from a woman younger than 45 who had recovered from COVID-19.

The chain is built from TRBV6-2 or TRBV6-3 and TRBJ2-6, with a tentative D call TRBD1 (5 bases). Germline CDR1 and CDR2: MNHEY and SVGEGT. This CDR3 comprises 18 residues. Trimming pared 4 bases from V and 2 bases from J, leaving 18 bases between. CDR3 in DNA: TGTGCCAGCAGTTCCCCAGGGTACGCCAGCCCTGGGGCCAACGTCCTGACTTTC. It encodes CASSSPGYASPGANVLTF.

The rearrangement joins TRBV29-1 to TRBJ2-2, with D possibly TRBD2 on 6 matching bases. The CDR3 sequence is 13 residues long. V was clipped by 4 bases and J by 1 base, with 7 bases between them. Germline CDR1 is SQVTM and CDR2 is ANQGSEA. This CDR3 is CSVGGLNTGELFF. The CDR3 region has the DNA TGCAGCGTTGGGGGACTGAACACCGGGGAGCTGTTTTTT.

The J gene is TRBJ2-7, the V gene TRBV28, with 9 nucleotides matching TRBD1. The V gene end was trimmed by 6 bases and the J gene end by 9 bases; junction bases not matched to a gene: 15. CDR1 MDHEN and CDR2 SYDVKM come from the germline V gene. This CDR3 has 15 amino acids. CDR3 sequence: CASRIMGGQGSGQYF. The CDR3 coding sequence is TGTGCCAGCAGAATTATGGGTGGACAGGGGTCGGGGCAGTACTTC.

The CDR3 DNA is TGTGCCAGTAGTCCACTAACAGGGGCCAGCAATCAGCCCCAGCATTTT. This codes for CASSPLTGASNQPQHF. V gene TRBV19 combines with J gene TRBJ1-5, with TRBD1 matching 7 bases. V lost 5 bases and J lost 1; bases outside the gene matches: 8. Germline V gene lookup returns CDR1 LNHDA and CDR2 SQIVND (reference sequence). This CDR3 is 16 amino acids long.

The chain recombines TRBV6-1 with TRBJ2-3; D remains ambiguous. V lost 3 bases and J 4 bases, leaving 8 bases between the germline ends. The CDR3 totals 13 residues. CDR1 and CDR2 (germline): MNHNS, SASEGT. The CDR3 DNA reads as TGTGCCAGCAGTGAGAGCAAATCAGATACGCAGTATTTT. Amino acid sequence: CASSESKSDTQYF.

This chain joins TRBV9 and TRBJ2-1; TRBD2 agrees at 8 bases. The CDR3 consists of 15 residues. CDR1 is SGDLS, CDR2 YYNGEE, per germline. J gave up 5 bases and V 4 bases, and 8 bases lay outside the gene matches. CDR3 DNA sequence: TGTGCCAGCAGCCCCCGGGGGGGAGACAACAATGAGCAGTTCTTC. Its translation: CASSPRGGDNNEQFF. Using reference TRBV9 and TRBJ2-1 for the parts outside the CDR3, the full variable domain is DSGVTQTPKHLITATGQRVTLRCSPRSGDLSVYWYQQSLDQGLQFLIQYYNGEERAKGNILERFSAQQFPDLHSELNLSSLELGDSALYFCASSPRGGDNNEQFFGPGTRLTVL.

The CDR3 is CASAIGQGGYEQYF. The CDR3 region has the DNA TGTGCCAGCGCTATCGGACAGGGAGGATACGAGCAGTACTTC. The chain uses TRBV7-2 and TRBJ2-7, with 8 bases aligning to TRBD1. The CDR3 runs 14 residues. Germline V CDR1 and CDR2: SGHTA, FQGNSA. The V and J ends lost 8 bases and 4 bases, in that order; junction bases with no gene match: 10.

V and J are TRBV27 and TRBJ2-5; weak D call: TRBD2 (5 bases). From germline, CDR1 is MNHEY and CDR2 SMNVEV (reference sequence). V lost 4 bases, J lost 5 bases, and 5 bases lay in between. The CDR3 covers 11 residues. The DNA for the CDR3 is TGTGCCAGCAGTTCGGGGGAGACCCAGTACTTC. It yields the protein CASSSGETQYF.

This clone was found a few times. The CDR3 coding sequence is TGCGCCAGCAGCAATACCGGGACAGGGCAAGGCTACACCTTC. Amino acids: CASSNTGTGQGYTF. The rearrangement links TRBV5-1 to TRBJ1-2, with 9 bases that match TRBD1. V shed 4 bases and J 8 bases; nucleotides not matched to a gene: 9. Germline assignment: CDR1 SGHRS and CDR2 YFSETQ. The CDR3 covers 14 residues.

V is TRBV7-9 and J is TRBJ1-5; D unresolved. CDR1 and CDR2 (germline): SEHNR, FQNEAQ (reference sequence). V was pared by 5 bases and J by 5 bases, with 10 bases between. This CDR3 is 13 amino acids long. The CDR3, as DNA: TGTGCCAGCAGCCTAGACGGTTATCAGCCCCAGCATTTT. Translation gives CASSLDGYQPQHF.

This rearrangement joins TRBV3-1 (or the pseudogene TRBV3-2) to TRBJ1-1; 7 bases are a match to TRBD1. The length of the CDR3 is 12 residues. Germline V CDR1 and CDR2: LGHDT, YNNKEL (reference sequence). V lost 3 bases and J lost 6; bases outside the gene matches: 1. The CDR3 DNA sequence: TGTGCCAGCAGCCACGGGACAGCTGAAGCTTTCTTT. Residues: CASSHGTAEAFF.

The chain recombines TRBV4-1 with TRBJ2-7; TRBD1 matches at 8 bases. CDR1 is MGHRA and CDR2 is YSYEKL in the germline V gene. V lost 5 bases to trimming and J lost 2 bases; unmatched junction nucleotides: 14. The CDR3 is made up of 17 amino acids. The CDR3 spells CASSVRLTDRVPYEQYF. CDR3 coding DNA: TGCGCCAGCAGCGTACGACTAACGGACAGGGTTCCCTACGAGCAGTACTTC.

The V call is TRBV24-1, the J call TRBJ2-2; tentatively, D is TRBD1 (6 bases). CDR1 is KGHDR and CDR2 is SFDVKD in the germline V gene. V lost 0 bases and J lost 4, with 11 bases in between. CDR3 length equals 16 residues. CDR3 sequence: CATSDLEQGTTGELFF. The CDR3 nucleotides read TGTGCCACCAGTGATTTGGAACAGGGTACCACCGGGGAGCTGTTTTTT.

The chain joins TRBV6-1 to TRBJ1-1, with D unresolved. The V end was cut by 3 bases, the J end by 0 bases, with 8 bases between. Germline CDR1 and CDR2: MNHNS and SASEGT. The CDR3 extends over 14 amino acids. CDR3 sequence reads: CASSEDFMNTEAFF. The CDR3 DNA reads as TGTGCCAGCAGTGAGGACTTCATGAACACTGAAGCTTTCTTT.

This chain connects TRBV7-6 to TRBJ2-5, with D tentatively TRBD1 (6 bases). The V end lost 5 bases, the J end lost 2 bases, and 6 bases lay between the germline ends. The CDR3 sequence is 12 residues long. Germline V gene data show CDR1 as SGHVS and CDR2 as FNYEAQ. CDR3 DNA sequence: TGTGCCAGCAGCCAGGGGCAAGAGACCCAGTACTTC. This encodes CASSQGQETQYF.

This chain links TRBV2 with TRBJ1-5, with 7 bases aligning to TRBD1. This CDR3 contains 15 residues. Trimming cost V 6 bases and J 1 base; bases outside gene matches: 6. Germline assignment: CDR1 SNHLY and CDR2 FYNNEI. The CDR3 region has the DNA TGTGCCAGCAGGTTACAGGGACAGAGCAATCAGCCCCAGCATTTT. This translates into CASRLQGQSNQPQHF.

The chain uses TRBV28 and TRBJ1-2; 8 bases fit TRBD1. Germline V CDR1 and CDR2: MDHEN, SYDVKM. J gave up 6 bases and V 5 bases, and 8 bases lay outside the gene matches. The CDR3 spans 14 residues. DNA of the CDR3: TGTGCCAGCAGTCCTGCCCCCAGGGGGCATGGCTACACCTTC. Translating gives CASSPAPRGHGYTF.